Detailed here is one TCR beta chain. Both 60 Vbeta primers and 13 Jbeta primers went into the PCR. Profiling relied on immunoSEQ multiplex PCR, and the TCRdb table lists in-frame clones only, not all of them. This specimen shows about 110,000 clones; the ten leading clones hold around 6.5%. CDR3 length: 14 residues. CDR1 is LGHNA, CDR2 YSLEER, per germline. V gave up 5 bases and J gave up 2 bases, with 9 bases separating them. These donors counted as nominally healthy when sampled, but unrecorded immune exposures were likely. These data come from a study of cytomegalovirus exposure and HLA in healthy donors.

Sequencing input: PBMCs. The origin of this receptor is a middle-aged man in good health and CMV-seropositive. V is TRBV4-3 and J is TRBJ2-2, with D possibly being TRBD2 (6 bases). As DNA, the CDR3 is TGCGCCAGCAGCGCTGGACTAAACACCGGGGAGCTGTTTTTT. Translated, it gives CASSAGLNTGELFF.